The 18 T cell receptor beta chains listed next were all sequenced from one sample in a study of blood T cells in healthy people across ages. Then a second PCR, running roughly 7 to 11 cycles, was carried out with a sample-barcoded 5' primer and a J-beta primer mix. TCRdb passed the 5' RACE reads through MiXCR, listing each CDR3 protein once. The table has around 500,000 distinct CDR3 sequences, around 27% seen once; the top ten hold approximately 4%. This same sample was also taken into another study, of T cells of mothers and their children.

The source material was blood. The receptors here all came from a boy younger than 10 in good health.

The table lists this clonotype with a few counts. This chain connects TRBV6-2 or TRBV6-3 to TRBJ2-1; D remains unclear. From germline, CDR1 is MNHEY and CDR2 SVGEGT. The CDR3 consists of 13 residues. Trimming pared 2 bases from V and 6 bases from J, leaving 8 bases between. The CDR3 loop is CASSYQASNEQFF. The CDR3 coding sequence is TGTGCCAGCAGTTACCAGGCTAGCAATGAGCAGTTCTTC.

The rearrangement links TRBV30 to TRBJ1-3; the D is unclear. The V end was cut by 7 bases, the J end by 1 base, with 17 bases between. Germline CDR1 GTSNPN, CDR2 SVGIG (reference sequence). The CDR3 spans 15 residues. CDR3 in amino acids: CASYKIQKSGNTIYF. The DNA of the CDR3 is TGTGCCTCCTACAAGATACAGAAGTCTGGAAACACCATATATTTT.

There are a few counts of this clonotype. CDR3 in DNA: TGTGCCAGCAGCTTACCCGGGACAAACCAAGAGACCCAGTACTTC. Translating it yields CASSLPGTNQETQYF. The rearrangement links TRBV13 to TRBJ2-5, with D perhaps matching TRBD1 (6 bases). The V gene lost 2 bases and the J gene lost 0 bases, with 10 bases spanning the gap. The CDR3 length is 15 residues. Germline V gene data show CDR1 as PRHDT and CDR2 as FYEKMQ (reference sequence).

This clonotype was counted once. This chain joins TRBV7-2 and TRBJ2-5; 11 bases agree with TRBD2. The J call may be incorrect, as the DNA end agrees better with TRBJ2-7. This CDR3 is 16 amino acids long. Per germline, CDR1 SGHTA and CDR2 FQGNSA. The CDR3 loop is CASSGGLAVSSYEQYF. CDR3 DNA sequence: TGTGCCAGCAGCGGGGGACTAGCGGTGAGCTCCTACGAGCAGTACTTC.

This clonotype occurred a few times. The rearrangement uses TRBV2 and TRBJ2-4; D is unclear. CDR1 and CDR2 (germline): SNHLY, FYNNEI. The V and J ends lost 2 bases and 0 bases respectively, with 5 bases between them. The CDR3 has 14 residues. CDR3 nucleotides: TGTGCCAGCAGTGAACATCTAGCCAAAAACATTCAGTACTTC. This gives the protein CASSEHLAKNIQYF.

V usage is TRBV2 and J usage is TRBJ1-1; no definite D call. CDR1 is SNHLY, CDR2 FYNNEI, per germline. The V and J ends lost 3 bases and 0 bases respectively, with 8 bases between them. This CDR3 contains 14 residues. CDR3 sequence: CASSDGPMNTEAFF. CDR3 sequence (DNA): TGTGCCAGCAGTGACGGTCCCATGAACACTGAAGCTTTCTTT.

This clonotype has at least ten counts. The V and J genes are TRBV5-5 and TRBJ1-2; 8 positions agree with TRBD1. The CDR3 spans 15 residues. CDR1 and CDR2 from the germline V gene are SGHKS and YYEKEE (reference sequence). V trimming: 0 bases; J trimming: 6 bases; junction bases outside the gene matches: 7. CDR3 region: CASSLVAGGWNGYTF. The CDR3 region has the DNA TGTGCCAGCAGCTTGGTAGCAGGGGGCTGGAATGGCTACACCTTC.

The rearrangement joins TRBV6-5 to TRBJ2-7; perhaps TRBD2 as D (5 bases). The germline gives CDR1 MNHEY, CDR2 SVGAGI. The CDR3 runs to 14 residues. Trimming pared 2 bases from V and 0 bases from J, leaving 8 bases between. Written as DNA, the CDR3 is TGTGCCAGCAGTTACGTAGCGCACTCCTACGAGCAGTACTTC. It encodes CASSYVAHSYEQYF.

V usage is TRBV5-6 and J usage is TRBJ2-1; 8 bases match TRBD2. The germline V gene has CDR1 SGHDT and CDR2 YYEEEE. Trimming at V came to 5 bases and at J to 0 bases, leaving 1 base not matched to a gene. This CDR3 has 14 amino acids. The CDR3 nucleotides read TGTGCCAGCAGACTAGCGGACTCCTACAATGAGCAGTTCTTC. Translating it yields CASRLADSYNEQFF.

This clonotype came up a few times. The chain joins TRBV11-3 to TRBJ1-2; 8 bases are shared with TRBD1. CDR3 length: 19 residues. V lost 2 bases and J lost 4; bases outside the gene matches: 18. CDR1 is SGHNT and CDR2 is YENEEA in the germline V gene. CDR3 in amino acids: CASSLIHRDRSPSLYGYTF. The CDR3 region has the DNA TGTGCCAGCAGCTTAATCCACCGGGACAGGTCGCCATCACTCTATGGCTACACCTTC.

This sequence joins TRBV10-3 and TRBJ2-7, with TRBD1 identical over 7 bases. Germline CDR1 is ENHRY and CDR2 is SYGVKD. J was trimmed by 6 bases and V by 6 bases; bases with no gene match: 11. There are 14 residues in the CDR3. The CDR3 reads CAIRPRTSGGEQYF. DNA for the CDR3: TGTGCCATCAGGCCAAGGACTTCAGGGGGCGAGCAGTACTTC.

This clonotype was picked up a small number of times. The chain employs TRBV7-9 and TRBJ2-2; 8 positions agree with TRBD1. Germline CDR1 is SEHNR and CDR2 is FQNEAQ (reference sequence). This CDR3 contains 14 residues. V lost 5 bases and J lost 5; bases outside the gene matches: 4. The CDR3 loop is CASSRTGGTGELFF. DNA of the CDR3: TGTGCCAGCAGCCGTACAGGGGGGACCGGGGAGCTGTTTTTT. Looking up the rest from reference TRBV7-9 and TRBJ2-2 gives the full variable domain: DTGVSQNPRHKITKRGQNVTFRCDPISEHNRLYWYRQTLGQGPEFLTYFQNEAQLEKSRLLSDRFSAERPKGSFSTLEIQRTEQGDSAMYLCASSRTGGTGELFFGEGSRLTVL.

The CDR3 region has the DNA TGTGCCAGCAGCTCCCTGGGGACGGGGGGGCTAACAGATACGCAGTATTTT. Residues: CASSSLGTGGLTDTQYF. The V and J genes are TRBV7-3 and TRBJ2-3, with TRBD2 matching 8 bases. V shed 4 bases and J 3 bases; nucleotides not matched to a gene: 12. The CDR3 consists of 17 residues. Germline V gene lookup returns CDR1 SGHTA and CDR2 FQGTGA. The variable domain in full, with the rest retrieved from reference TRBV7-3 and TRBJ2-3, is GAGVSQTPSNKVTEKGKYVELRCDPISGHTALYWYRQSLGQGPEFLIYFQGTGAADDSGLPNDRFFAVRPEGSVSTLKIQRTERGDSAVYLCASSSLGTGGLTDTQYFGPGTRLTVL.

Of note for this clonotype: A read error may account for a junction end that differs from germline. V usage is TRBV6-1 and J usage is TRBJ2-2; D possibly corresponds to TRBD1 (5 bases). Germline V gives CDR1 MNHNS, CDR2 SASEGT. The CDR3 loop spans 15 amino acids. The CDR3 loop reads CASSKQAWGTGELFF. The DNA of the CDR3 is TGCGCCAGCAGTAAACAGGCCTGGGGCACCGGGGAGCTGTTTTTT.

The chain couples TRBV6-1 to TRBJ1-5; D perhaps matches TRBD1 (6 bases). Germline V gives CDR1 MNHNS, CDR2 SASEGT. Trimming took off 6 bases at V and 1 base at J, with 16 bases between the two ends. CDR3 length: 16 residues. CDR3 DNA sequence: TGTGCCAGCAGAGCCGGGACACCGGGGAGCAATCAGCCCCAGCATTTT. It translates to CASRAGTPGSNQPQHF.

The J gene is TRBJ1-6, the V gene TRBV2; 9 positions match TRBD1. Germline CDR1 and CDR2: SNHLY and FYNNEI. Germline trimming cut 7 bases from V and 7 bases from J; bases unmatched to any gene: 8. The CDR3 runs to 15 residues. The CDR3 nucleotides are TGTGCCAGCATACCCCAGGGACAGGGCAATTCACCCCTCCACTTT. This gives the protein CASIPQGQGNSPLHF.

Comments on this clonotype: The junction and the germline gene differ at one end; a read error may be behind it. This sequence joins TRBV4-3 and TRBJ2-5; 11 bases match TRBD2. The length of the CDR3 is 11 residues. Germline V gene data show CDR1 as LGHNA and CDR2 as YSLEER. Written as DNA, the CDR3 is TGCGCCAGCAGCCAGACTAGCGGGATCTTCTTC. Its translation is CASSQTSGIFF.

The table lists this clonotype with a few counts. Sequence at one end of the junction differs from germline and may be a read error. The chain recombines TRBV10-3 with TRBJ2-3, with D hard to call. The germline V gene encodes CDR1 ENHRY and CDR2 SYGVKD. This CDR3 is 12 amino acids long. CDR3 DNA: TGTGCCATCAGTGAGTCGTCAGACACGCAGTATTTT. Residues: CAISESSDTQYF.